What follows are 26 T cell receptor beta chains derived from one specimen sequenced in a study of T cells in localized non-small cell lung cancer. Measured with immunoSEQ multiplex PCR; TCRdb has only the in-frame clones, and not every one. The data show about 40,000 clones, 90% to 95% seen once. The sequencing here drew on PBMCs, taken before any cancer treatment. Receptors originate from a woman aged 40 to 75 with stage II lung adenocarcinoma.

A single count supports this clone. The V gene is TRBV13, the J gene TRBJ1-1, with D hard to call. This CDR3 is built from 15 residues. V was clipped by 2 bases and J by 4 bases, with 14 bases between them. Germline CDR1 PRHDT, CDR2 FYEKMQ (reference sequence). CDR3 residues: CASSLTPTMSTEAFF. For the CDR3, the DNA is TGTGCCAGCAGCTTAACCCCGACAATGAGCACTGAAGCTTTCTTT.

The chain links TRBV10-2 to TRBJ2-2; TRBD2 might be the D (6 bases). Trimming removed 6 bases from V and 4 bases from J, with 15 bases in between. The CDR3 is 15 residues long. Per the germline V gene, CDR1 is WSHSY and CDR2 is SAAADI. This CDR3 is CASRESSEGTGELFF. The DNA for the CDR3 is TGCGCCAGCAGGGAATCTAGCGAGGGCACCGGGGAGCTGTTTTTT.

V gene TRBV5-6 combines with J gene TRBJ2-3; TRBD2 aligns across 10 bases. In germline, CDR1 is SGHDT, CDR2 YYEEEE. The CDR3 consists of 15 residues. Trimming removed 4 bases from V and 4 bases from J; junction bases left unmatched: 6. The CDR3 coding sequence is TGTGCCAGCAGCGGATTAGCGGGAGGCGCAGATACGCAGTATTTT. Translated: CASSGLAGGADTQYF. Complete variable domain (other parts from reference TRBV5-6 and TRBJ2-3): DAGVTQSPTHLIKTRGQQVTLRCSPKSGHDTVSWYQQALGQGPQFIFQYYEEEERQRGNFPDRFSGHQFPNYSSELNVNALLLGDSALYLCASSGLAGGADTQYFGPGTRLTVL.

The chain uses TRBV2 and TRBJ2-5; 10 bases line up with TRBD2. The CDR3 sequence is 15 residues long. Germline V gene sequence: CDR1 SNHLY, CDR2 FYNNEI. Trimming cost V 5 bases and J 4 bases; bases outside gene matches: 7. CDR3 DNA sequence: TGTGCCAGCAGTCGATCTAGCGGGGGTCGAGAGACCCAGTACTTC. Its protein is CASSRSSGGRETQYF. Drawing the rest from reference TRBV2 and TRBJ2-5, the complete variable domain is EPEVTQTPSHQVTQMGQEVILRCVPISNHLYFYWYRQILGQKVEFLVSFYNNEISEKSEIFDDQFSVERPDGSNFTLKIRSTKLEDSAMYFCASSRSSGGRETQYFGPGTRLLVL.

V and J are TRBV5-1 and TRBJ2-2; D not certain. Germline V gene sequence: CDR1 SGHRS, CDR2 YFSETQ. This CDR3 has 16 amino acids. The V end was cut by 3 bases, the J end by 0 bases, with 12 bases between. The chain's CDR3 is CASSSMTLSNTGELFF. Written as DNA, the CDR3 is TGCGCCAGCAGCTCAATGACCCTATCGAACACCGGGGAGCTGTTTTTT.

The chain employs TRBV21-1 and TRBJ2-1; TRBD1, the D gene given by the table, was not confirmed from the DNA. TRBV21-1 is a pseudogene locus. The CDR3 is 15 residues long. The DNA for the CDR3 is TGTGCCAGCAGCAAGAGCGGGACAGGGTACGCTGAGCAGTTCTTC. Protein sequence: CASSKSGTGYAEQFF.

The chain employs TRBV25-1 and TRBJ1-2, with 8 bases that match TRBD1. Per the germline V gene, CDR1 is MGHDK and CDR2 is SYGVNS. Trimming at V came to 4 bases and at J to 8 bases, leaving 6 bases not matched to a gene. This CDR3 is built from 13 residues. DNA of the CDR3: TGTGCCAGCAGTGTAACAGGGGGTATAGGCTACACCTTC. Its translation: CASSVTGGIGYTF.

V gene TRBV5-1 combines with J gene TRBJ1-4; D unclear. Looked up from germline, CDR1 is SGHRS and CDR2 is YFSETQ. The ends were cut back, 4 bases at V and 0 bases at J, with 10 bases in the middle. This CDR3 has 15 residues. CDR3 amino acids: CASSPGRATNEKLFF. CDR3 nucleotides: TGCGCCAGCAGCCCCGGGCGGGCAACTAATGAAAAACTGTTTTTT.

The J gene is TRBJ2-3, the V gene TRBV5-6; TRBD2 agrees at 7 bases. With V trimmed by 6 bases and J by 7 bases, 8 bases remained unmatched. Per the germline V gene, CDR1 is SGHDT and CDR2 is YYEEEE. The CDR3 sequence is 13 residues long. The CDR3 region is CASMLAASYTQYF. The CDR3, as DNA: TGTGCCAGCATGCTAGCGGCCTCCTATACGCAGTATTTT.

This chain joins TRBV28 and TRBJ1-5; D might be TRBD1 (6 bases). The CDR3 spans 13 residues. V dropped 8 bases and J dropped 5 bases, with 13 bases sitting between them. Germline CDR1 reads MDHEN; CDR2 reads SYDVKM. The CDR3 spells CASERGWHQPQHF. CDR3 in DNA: TGTGCCAGCGAAAGGGGGTGGCATCAGCCCCAGCATTTT.

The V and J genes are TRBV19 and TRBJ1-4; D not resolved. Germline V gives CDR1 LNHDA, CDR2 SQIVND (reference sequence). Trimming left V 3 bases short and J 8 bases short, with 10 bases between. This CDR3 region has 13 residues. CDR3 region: CASSMVPGEKLFF. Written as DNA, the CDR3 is TGTGCCAGTAGTATGGTCCCTGGCGAAAAACTGTTTTTT.

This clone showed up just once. CDR3 region: CASNPGLGRLGTGELFF. DNA for the CDR3: TGTGCCAGCAATCCGGGACTAGGAAGGTTAGGCACCGGGGAGCTGTTTTTT. The rearrangement joins TRBV27 to TRBJ2-2; 8 bases agree with TRBD2. The CDR3 has 17 residues. CDR1 is MNHEY and CDR2 is SMNVEV in the germline V gene (reference sequence). V shed 7 bases and J 4 bases; nucleotides not matched to a gene: 14.

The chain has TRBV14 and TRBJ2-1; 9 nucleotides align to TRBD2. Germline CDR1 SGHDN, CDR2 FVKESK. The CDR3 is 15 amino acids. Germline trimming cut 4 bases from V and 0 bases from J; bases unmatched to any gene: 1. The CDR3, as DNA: TGTGCCAGCAGCCCGCGGGGGGGCTCCTACAATGAGCAGTTCTTC. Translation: CASSPRGGSYNEQFF. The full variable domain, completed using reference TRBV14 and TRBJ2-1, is EAGVTQFPSHSVIEKGQTVTLRCDPISGHDNLYWYRRVMGKEIKFLLHFVKESKQDESGMPNNRFLAERTGGTYSTLKVQPAELEDSGVYFCASSPRGGSYNEQFFGPGTRLTVL.

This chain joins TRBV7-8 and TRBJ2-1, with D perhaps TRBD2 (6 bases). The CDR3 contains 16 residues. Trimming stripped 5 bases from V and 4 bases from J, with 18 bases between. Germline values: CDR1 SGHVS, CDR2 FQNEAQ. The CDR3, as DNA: TGTGCCAGCAGCCCAGGTGGGCTAGCGTTGTACAATGAGCAGTTCTTC. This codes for CASSPGGLALYNEQFF.

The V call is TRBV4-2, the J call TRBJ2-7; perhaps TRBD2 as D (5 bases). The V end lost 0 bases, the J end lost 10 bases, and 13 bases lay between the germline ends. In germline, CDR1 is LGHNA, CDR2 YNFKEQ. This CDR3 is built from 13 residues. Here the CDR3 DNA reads TGTGCCAGCAGCCAAGACCTTGCTAGCTACCAGTACTTC. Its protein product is CASSQDLASYQYF.

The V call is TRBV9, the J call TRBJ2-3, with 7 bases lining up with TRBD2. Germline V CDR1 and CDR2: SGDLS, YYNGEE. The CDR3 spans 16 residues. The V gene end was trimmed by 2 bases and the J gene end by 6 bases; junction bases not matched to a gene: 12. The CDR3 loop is CASSVSGQAKWDTQYF. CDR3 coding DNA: TGTGCCAGCAGCGTTAGCGGGCAAGCGAAATGGGATACGCAGTATTTT.

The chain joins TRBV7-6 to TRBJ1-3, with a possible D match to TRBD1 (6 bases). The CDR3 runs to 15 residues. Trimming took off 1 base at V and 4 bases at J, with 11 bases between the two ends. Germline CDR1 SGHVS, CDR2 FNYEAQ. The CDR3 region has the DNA TGTGCCAGCAGCTTAGTGGCAGGGGAAGGAAACACCATATATTTT. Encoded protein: CASSLVAGEGNTIYF.

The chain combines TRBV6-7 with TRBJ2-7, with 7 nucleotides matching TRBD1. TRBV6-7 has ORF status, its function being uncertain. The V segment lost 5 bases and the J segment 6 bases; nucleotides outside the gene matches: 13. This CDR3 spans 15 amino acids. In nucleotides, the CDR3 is TGTGCCAGCAGTCTACATCCGGGACAGTCTATCGAGCAGTACTTC. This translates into CASSLHPGQSIEQYF.

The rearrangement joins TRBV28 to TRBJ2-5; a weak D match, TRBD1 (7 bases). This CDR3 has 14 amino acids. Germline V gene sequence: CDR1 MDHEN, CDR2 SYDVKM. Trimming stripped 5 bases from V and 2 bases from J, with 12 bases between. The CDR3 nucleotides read TGTGCCAGCAGTCCCCCAGGGGGGCAAGAGACCCAGTACTTC. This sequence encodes CASSPPGGQETQYF.

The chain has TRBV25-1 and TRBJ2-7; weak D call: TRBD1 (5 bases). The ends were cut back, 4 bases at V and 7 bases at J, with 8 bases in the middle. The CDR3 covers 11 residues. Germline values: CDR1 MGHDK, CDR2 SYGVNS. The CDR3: CASSARVEQYF. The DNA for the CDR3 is TGTGCCAGCAGTGCCAGGGTAGAGCAGTACTTC.

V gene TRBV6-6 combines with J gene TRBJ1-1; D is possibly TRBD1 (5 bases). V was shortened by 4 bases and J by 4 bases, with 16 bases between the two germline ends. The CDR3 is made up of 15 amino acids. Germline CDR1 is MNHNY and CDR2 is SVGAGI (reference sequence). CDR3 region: CASSLGVQGPTEAFF. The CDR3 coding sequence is TGTGCCAGCAGTTTAGGTGTCCAGGGACCCACTGAAGCTTTCTTT.

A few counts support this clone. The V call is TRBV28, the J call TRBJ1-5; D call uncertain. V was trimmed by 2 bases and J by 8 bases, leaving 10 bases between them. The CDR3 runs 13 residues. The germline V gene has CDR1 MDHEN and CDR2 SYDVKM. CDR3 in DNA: TGTGCCAGCAGTTTAACACTCATAAAGCCCCAGCATTTT. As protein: CASSLTLIKPQHF. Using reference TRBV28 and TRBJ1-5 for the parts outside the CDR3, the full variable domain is DVKVTQSSRYLVKRTGEKVFLECVQDMDHENMFWYRQDPGLGLRLIYFSYDVKMKEKGDIPEGYSVSREKKERFSLILESASTNQTSMYLCASSLTLIKPQHFGDGTRLSIL.

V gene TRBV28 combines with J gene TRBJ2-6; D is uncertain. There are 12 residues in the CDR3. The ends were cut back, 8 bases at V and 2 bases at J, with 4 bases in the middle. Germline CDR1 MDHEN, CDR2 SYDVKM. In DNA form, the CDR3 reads TGTGCCAGCCGCGCTGGGGCCAACGTCCTGACTTTC. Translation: CASRAGANVLTF.

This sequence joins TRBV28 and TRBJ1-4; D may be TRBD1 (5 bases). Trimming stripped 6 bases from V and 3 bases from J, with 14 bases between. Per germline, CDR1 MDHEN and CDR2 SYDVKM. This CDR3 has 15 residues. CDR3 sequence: CASSYAGNSNEKLFF. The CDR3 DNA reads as TGTGCCAGCAGCTACGCAGGGAATTCTAATGAAAAACTGTTTTTT.

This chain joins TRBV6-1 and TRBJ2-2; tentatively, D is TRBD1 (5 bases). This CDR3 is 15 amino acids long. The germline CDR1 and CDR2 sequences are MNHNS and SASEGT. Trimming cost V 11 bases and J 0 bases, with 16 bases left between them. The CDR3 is CAGAVGRANTGELFF. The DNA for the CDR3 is TGTGCCGGAGCCGTGGGGCGCGCGAACACCGGGGAGCTGTTTTTT.

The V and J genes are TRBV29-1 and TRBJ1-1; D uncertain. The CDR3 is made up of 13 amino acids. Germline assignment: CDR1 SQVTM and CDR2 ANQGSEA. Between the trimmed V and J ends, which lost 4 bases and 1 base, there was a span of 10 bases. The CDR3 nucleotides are TGCAGCGTTGTGAGCCCGACGAACACTGAAGCTTTCTTT. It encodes CSVVSPTNTEAFF. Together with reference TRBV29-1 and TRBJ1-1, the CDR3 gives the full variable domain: SAVISQKPSRDICQRGTSLTIQCQVDSQVTMMFWYRQQPGQSLTLIATANQGSEATYESGFVIDKFPISRPNLTFSTLTVSNMSPEDSSIYLCSVVSPTNTEAFFGQGTRLTVV.